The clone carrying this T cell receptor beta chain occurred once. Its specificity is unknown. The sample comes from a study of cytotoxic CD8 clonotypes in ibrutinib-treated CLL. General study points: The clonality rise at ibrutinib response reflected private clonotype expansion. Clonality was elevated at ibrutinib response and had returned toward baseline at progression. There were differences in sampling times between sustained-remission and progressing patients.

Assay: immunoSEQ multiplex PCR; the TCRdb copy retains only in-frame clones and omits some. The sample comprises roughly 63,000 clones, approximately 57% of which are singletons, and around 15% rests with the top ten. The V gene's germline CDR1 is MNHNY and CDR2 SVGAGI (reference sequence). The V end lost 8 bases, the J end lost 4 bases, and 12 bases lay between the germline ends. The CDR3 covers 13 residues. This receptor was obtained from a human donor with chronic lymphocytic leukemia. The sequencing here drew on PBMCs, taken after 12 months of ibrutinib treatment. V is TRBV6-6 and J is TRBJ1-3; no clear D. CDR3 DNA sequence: TGTGCCAGCGCCACCGGGGTCGGAAACACCATATATTTT. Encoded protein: CASATGVGNTIYF.